One and the same sample provided the 2 T cell receptor beta chains below, sequenced in a study of shared clonotypes between healthy human individuals. The protocol was immunoSEQ multiplex PCR, while the TCRdb copy is restricted to in-frame clones and leaves out a portion. The sample gives just over 2,000,000 clones, approximately 95% of which show up once; around 0.13% is in the top ten. The sample taken for sequencing was naive CD4+ T cells sorted from blood. As to subset: CD45RA+ positively selected. The source of these receptors is a man aged 18 to 30 in good health.

On this clone itself: Distinct nucleotide sequences in the sample also encode this CDR3. V usage is TRBV9 and J usage is TRBJ2-5; no definite D call. Germline V lookup: CDR1 SGDLS, CDR2 YYNGEE. This CDR3 comprises 12 residues. V lost 0 bases and J lost 2, with 2 bases in between. CDR3 amino acids: CASSVEQETQYF. CDR3 DNA: TGTGCCAGCAGCGTAGAACAAGAGACCCAGTACTTC. The full variable domain, its missing parts supplied by reference TRBV9 and TRBJ2-5, is DSGVTQTPKHLITATGQRVTLRCSPRSGDLSVYWYQQSLDQGLQFLIQYYNGEERAKGNILERFSAQQFPDLHSELNLSSLELGDSALYFCASSVEQETQYFGPGTRLLVL.

The chain joins TRBV18 to TRBJ2-3; 8 bases match TRBD1. The CDR3 is 16 amino acids. With V trimmed by 3 bases and J by 4 bases, 9 bases remained unmatched. Looked up from germline, CDR1 is KGHSH and CDR2 is LQKENI. The CDR3 loop is CASSPGTGGSADTQYF. The CDR3 coding sequence is TGTGCCAGCTCACCTGGGACAGGTGGGTCAGCAGATACGCAGTATTTT.